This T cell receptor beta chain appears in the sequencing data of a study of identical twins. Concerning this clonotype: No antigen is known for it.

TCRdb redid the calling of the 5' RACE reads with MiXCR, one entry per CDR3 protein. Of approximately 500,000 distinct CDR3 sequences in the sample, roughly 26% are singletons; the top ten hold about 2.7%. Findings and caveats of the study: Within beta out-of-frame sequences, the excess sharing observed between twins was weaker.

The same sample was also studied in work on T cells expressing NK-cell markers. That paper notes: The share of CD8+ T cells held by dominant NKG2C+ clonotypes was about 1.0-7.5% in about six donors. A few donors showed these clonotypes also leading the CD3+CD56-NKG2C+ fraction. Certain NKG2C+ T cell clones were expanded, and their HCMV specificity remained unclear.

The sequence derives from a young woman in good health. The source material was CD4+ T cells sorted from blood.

The CDR3 coding sequence is TGTGCCAGCAGTTTTTGGCAGGGACCCTACGAGCAGTACTTC. It codes for CASSFWQGPYEQYF. The rearrangement links TRBV27 to TRBJ2-7, with D perhaps given as TRBD1 or TRBD2 (5 bases each). V lost 3 bases and J lost 2, with 11 bases in between. There are 14 residues in the CDR3. Germline assignment: CDR1 MNHEY and CDR2 SMNVEV (reference sequence).